This T cell receptor beta chain is from a study of blood T cell repertoires in COVID-19. Whole-study context: Material from acute and convalescent COVID-19 was sourced from the United States, Italy and Spain. Sources were T cells, B-cell-depleted T cells, or PBMCs; the material itself was cDNA or gDNA.

Germline V gene data show CDR1 as LGHNT and CDR2 as FRNRAP. V dropped 4 bases and J dropped 4 bases, with 14 bases sitting between them. This CDR3 is 15 amino acids long. The protocol was immunoSEQ multiplex PCR, while the TCRdb copy is restricted to in-frame clones and leaves out a portion. This table holds tens of thousands of clones, 90% found once. The chain employs TRBV12-5 and TRBJ1-3; D is undetermined. This clonotype originated in a man aged 55 to 70 with acute or convalescent COVID-19. The material sequenced was peripheral blood. CDR3: CASGSRTSMGNTIYF. The CDR3, as DNA: TGTGCTAGTGGTTCTCGGACTTCGATGGGAAACACCATATATTTT. Combining the CDR3 with reference TRBV12-5 and TRBJ1-3 gives the whole variable domain DARVTQTPRHKVTEMGQEVTMRCQPILGHNTVFWYRQTMMQGLELLAYFRNRAPLDDSGMPKDRFSAEMPDATLATLKIQPSEPRDSAVYFCASGSRTSMGNTIYFGEGSWLTVV.